This T cell receptor beta chain emerged from a study of T cell repertoires in cytomegalovirus infection. Across the study: Matching HLA type and CMV infection were both indicated by public TCR beta signatures.

Each CDR3 protein gets one entry after TCRdb re-called the reads with MiXCR. This sample carries about 530,000 distinct CDR3 sequences, around a quarter of them seen once, and the ten largest clones take over 10%. Of note for this clonotype: Its antigen is unknown.

The CDR3 runs 15 residues. Germline V lookup: CDR1 LNHDA, CDR2 SQIVND (reference sequence). V was pared by 5 bases and J by 7 bases, with 8 bases of the junction left unmatched. General study findings and limits: In two of eight donors, the top clonotype was HLA-C-restricted CMV-specific.

This clonotype was sampled from a human donor in good health (CMV status not recorded). Some clones in this sample may be carry-over from other donors' samples. The chain couples TRBV19 to TRBJ2-1; TRBD2 aligns across 10 bases. The sequencing input was PBMCs. CDR3 loop: CASSALAGVENEQFF. CDR3 in DNA: TGTGCCAGTAGTGCTCTAGCGGGAGTTGAAAATGAGCAGTTCTTC.